This T cell receptor (beta chain) was retrieved from a study of beta chain features in type 1 diabetes. Overall study findings and caveats: Moderate yet significant TCRB CDR3 shortening was seen in Type 1 diabetes patients in all four CD4+ subsets.

As every portion of the isolated RNA was reverse transcribed, the sequencing read expressed TCRB transcripts. The protocol was immunoSEQ multiplex PCR, while the TCRdb copy is restricted to in-frame clones and leaves out a portion. This sample has 600,000 to 700,000 clones; about an eighth occur once, and the top ten carry approximately 0.11%. The table lists this clone with a count of one. No antigen is known for it. This CDR3 is 15 amino acids long. V was pared by 2 bases and J by 4 bases, with 9 bases between. The germline V gene encodes CDR1 MDHEN and CDR2 SYDVKM. The clonotype comes from a man aged 25 to 40 with type 1 diabetes. The sequenced sample was naive CD4+ T cells from blood. The V gene is TRBV28, the J gene TRBJ1-6; D gene uncertain. CDR3 loop: CASSLLAAYNSPLHF. The CDR3 nucleotides read TGTGCCAGCAGTTTACTGGCAGCTTATAATTCACCCCTCCACTTT. Based on the CDR3 plus reference TRBV28 and TRBJ1-6, the full variable domain is DVKVTQSSRYLVKRTGEKVFLECVQDMDHENMFWYRQDPGLGLRLIYFSYDVKMKEKGDIPEGYSVSREKKERFSLILESASTNQTSMYLCASSLLAAYNSPLHFGNGTRLTVT.